This T cell receptor (beta chain) was captured by sequencing in a study of blood T cell repertoires in COVID-19. Germline V gives CDR1 MGHRA, CDR2 YSYEKL. CDR3 size: 13 residues. V shed 1 base and J shed 5 bases, with 6 bases lying between them. As processed by the authors: The authors estimated nucleated cell counts from reference gene primer amplification. Produced via immunoSEQ multiplex PCR; TCRdb's table is partial and in-frame only. The DNA was the basis for D and trimming; V, J and clone size are from that table. Among fewer than 350,000 clones listed, roughly 86% were seen once. The sequence was obtained from a man between 18 and 29 years old with active or convalescent COVID-19. The chain joins TRBV4-1 to TRBJ2-1; D is ambiguous. Specimen: peripheral blood. The CDR3 is CASSQVEHNEQFF. The CDR3 bases are TGCGCCAGCAGCCAAGTCGAGCACAATGAGCAGTTCTTC.